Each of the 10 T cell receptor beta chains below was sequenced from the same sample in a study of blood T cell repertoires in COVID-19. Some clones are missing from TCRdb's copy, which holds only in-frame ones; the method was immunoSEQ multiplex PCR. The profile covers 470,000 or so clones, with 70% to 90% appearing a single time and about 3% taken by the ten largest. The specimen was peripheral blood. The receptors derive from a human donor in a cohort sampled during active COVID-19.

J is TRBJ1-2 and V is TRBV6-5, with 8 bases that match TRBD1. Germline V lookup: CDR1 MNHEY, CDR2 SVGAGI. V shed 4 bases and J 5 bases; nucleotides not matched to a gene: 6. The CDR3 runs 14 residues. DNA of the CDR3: TGTGCCAGCAGTTGGGCAGGGGGCTGGTATGGCTACACCTTC. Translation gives CASSWAGGWYGYTF.

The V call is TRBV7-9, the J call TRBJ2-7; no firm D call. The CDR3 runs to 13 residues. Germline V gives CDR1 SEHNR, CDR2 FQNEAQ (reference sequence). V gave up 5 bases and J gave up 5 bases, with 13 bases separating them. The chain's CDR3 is CASSPGRSNEQYF. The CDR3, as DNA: TGTGCCAGCAGCCCAGGAAGGTCGAACGAGCAGTACTTC. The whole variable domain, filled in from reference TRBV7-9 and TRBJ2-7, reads DTGVSQNPRHKITKRGQNVTFRCDPISEHNRLYWYRQTLGQGPEFLTYFQNEAQLEKSRLLSDRFSAERPKGSFSTLEIQRTEQGDSAMYLCASSPGRSNEQYFGPGTRLTVT.

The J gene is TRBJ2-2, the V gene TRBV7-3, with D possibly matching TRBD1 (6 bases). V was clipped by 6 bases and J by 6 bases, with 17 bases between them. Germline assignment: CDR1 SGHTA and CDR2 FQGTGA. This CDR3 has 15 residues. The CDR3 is CASRPEQGVSGELFF. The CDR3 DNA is TGTGCCAGCAGACCGGAACAGGGAGTTTCCGGGGAGCTGTTTTTT.

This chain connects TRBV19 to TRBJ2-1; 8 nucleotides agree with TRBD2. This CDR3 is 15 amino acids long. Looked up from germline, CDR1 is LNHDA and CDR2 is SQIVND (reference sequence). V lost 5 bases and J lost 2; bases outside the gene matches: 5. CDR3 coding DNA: TGTGCCAGTAGTTCGGCGGGAGGCACCTACAATGAGCAGTTCTTC. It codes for CASSSAGGTYNEQFF.

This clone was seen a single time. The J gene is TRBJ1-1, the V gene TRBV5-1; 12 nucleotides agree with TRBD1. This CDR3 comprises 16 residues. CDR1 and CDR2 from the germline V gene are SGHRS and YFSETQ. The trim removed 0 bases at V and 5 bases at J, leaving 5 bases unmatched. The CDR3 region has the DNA TGCGCCAGCAGCTTGGCGGGACAGGGGGCGAAGACTGAAGCTTTCTTT. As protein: CASSLAGQGAKTEAFF. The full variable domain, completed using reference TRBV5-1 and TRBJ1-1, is KAGVTQTPRYLIKTRGQQVTLSCSPISGHRSVSWYQQTPGQGLQFLFEYFSETQRNKGNFPGRFSGRQFSNSRSEMNVSTLELGDSALYLCASSLAGQGAKTEAFFGQGTRLTVV.

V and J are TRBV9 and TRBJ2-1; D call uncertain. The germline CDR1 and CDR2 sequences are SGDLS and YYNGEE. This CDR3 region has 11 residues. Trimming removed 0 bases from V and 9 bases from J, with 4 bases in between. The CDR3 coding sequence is TGTGCCAGCAGCGTAGTCGGTGAGCAGTTCTTC. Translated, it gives CASSVVGEQFF.

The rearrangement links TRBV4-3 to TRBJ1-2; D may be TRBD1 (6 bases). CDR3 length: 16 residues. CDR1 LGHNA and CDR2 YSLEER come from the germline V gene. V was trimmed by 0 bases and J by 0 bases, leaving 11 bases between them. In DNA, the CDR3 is TGCGCCAGCAGCCAAGATGGGGGGGGCTCTAACTATGGCTACACCTTC. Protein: CASSQDGGGSNYGYTF.

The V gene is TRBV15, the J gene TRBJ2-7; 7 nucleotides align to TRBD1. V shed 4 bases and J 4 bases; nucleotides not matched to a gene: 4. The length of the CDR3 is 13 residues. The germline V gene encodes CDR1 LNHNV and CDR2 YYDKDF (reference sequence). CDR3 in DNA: TGTGCCACCAGCAACCACAGGGGATACGAGCAGTACTTC. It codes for CATSNHRGYEQYF.

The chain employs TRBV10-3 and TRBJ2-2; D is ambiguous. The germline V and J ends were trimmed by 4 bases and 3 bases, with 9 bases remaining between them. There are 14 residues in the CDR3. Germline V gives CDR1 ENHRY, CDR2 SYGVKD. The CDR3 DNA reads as TGTGCCATCAGTGTAAACTCGGACACCGGGGAGCTGTTTTTT. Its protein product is CAISVNSDTGELFF.

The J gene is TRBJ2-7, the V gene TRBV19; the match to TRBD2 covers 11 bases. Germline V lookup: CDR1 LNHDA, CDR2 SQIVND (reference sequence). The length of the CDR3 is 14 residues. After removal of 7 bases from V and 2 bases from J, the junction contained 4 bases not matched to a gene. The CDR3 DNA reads TGTGCCAGTACCACTAGCGGGAGCCCCTACGAGCAGTACTTC. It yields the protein CASTTSGSPYEQYF.